These T cell receptor beta chains were read from a single sample in a study of T cell responses to AZD1222 COVID-19 vaccine. This table comes from immunoSEQ multiplex PCR, and its TCRdb copy is limited to in-frame clones, with some not included. Altogether around 170,000 clones are present, about nine tenths being singletons, with the ten largest covering over 1.2%. Sequencing used peripheral blood, obtained on day 0 of AZD1222 vaccination. The source of these receptors is an adult in good health. Each CDR3 is given with its conserved first and last residue. The D gene is left open where the match is weak. Clone size is stated in some rows and not others, as once, few, many or a class when expanded.

v_gene	abundance	d_gene	j_gene	CDR3aa	CDR3nt
TRBV28	-	-	TRBJ1-1	CASSPPGRMNTEAFF	TGTGCCAGCAGTCCTCCGGGACGGATGAACACTGAAGCTTTCTTT
TRBV5-6	-	-	TRBJ1-2	CASSRSWTDYYGYTF	TGTGCCAGCAGCCGGAGTTGGACAGACTACTATGGCTACACCTTC
TRBV27	few	-	TRBJ1-5	CASSFGGGFNQPQHF	TGTGCCAGCAGTTTTGGTGGGGGGTTCAATCAGCCCCAGCATTTT
TRBV15	few	-	TRBJ2-3	CATSRAGEGTDTQYF	TGTGCCACCAGCAGAGCGGGAGAGGGCACAGATACGCAGTATTTT
TRBV7-9	-	-	TRBJ2-7	CASSLGEGPIKQYF	TGTGCCAGCAGCTTAGGCGAGGGGCCCATCAAGCAGTACTTC
TRBV14	few	-	TRBJ1-2	CASSQGQVYGYTF	TGTGCCAGCAGCCAAGGACAGGTCTATGGCTACACCTTC
TRBV6-2/TRBV6-3	-	TRBD2	TRBJ2-1	CASSYSGLAGTSYNEQFF	TGTGCCAGCAGTTACTCGGGACTAGCGGGAACTTCCTACAATGAGCAGTTCTTC
TRBV9	-	-	TRBJ2-7	CASSTGYEQYF	TGTGCCAGCAGCACAGGGTACGAGCAGTACTTC
TRBV25-1	-	-	TRBJ1-6	CASSETGTSYSPLHF	TGTGCCAGCAGTGAAACCGGGACCTCATATTCACCCCTCCACTTT
TRBV7-3	-	-	TRBJ1-1	CASSGQARDMNTEAFF	TGTGCCAGCAGCGGGCAGGCGCGGGACATGAACACTGAAGCTTTCTTT
TRBV10-3	-	-	TRBJ2-1	CAISAVGGQVNEQFF	TGTGCCATCAGTGCCGTCGGGGGGCAGGTCAATGAGCAGTTCTTC
TRBV6-1	once	-	TRBJ1-4	CASSESKGNYEKLFF	TGTGCCAGCAGTGAATCAAAGGGCAACTATGAAAAACTGTTTTTT
TRBV2	-	-	TRBJ2-5	CASRPSVGTQYF	TGTGCCAGCAGACCTAGCGTTGGGACCCAGTACTTC
TRBV14	-	-	TRBJ1-3	CASSQVRNTIYF	TGTGCCAGCAGCCAAGTCAGGAACACCATATATTTT
TRBV5-1	-	TRBD1	TRBJ2-7	CASSLPLRRDRAPYEQYF	TGCGCCAGCAGCCTTCCCTTAAGACGGGACAGGGCCCCCTACGAGCAGTACTTC
TRBV19	-	-	TRBJ1-3	CASSKERGNTIYF	TGTGCCAGTAGTAAGGAGCGAGGAAACACCATATATTTT
TRBV2	-	-	TRBJ1-2	CASSEGRQELYGYTF	TGTGCCAGCAGTGAAGGCAGACAGGAACTCTATGGCTACACCTTC
TRBV9	-	TRBD1	TRBJ1-1	CASSALTGDTEAFF	TGTGCCAGCAGCGCTCTTACAGGGGACACTGAAGCTTTCTTT
TRBV20-1	-	TRBD2	TRBJ2-1	CSASGLAGPSYNEQFF	TGCAGTGCTAGTGGGCTAGCGGGGCCCTCCTACAATGAGCAGTTCTTC
TRBV5-4	-	TRBD1	TRBJ1-2	CASSLDRAASYTF	TGTGCCAGCAGCCTCGACAGGGCGGCGAGCTACACCTTC
TRBV5-1	-	-	TRBJ2-3	CASSHSDASTDTQYF	TGCGCCAGCAGCCACAGTGACGCTAGCACAGATACGCAGTATTTT
TRBV7-2	-	TRBD1	TRBJ2-5	CASSQTGAVETQYF	TGTGCCAGCAGCCAGACAGGGGCAGTAGAGACCCAGTACTTC
TRBV9	-	-	TRBJ1-2	CASSPLPTHYGYTF	TGTGCCAGCAGCCCCCTCCCCACCCACTATGGCTACACCTTC
TRBV9	-	-	TRBJ1-2	CASSVDGRSGYGYTF	TGTGCCAGCAGCGTAGATGGGAGATCCGGCTATGGCTACACCTTC
TRBV6-1	-	TRBD1	TRBJ1-1	CASSEFLGQGLGTEAFF	TGTGCCAGCAGTGAATTTTTGGGACAGGGCTTGGGCACTGAAGCTTTCTTT
TRBV5-4	few	-	TRBJ1-5	CASSLDGQPQHF	TGTGCCAGCAGCTTGGACGGCCAGCCCCAGCATTTT
TRBV4-2	-	-	TRBJ1-5	CASSQDSGNQPQHF	TGTGCCAGCAGCCAAGATTCGGGCAATCAGCCCCAGCATTTT
TRBV19	-	-	TRBJ1-2	CASTKRGDPTYGYTF	TGTGCCAGTACCAAAAGGGGGGACCCCACCTATGGCTACACCTTC
TRBV7-9	-	TRBD1	TRBJ1-2	CASSLSGTGAYGYTF	TGTGCCAGCAGCTTATCCGGGACAGGGGCCTATGGCTACACCTTC
TRBV11-1	-	-	TRBJ1-2	CASSLGSYGYTF	TGTGCCAGCAGCTTAGGTTCCTATGGCTACACCTTC
TRBV11-2	-	-	TRBJ1-2	CASSLAGPGYGYTF	TGTGCCAGCAGCTTAGCAGGGCCAGGCTATGGCTACACCTTC
TRBV4-1	-	-	TRBJ1-6	CASSQDRWGPDSPLHF	TGCGCCAGCAGCCAAGATCGGTGGGGGCCGGATTCACCCCTCCACTTT
TRBV19	-	-	TRBJ1-1	CASNPLIGRGEGTEAFF	TGTGCCAGTAACCCCCTCATAGGACGGGGAGAGGGCACTGAAGCTTTCTTT
TRBV7-2	-	TRBD2	TRBJ2-1	CASSPRLADNEQFF	TGTGCCAGCAGCCCCCGACTAGCGGACAATGAGCAGTTCTTC
TRBV28	-	TRBD1	TRBJ1-5	CASSPRIYQGAVNQPQHF	TGTGCCAGCAGTCCACGAATTTATCAGGGGGCGGTCAATCAGCCCCAGCATTTT
TRBV7-2	-	-	TRBJ2-1	CASSLRASIWNEQFF	TGTGCCAGCAGCTTGAGGGCTAGCATCTGGAATGAGCAGTTCTTC
TRBV6-1	once	-	TRBJ2-3	CASSEERDTQYF	TGTGCCAGCAGCGAAGAGAGGGATACGCAGTATTTT
TRBV5-1	-	-	TRBJ1-2	CASSLAGRGGYTF	TGCGCCAGCAGCTTGGCCGGCCGTGGGGGCTACACCTTC
TRBV10-3	many	TRBD1	TRBJ2-6	CATRQGGGYSGANVLTF	TGTGCCACCCGACAGGGGGGGGGTTACAGTGGGGCCAACGTCCTGACTTTC
TRBV10-3	-	-	TRBJ1-2	CAIRGALGNYGYTF	TGTGCCATCAGGGGGGCGCTGGGGAACTATGGCTACACCTTC